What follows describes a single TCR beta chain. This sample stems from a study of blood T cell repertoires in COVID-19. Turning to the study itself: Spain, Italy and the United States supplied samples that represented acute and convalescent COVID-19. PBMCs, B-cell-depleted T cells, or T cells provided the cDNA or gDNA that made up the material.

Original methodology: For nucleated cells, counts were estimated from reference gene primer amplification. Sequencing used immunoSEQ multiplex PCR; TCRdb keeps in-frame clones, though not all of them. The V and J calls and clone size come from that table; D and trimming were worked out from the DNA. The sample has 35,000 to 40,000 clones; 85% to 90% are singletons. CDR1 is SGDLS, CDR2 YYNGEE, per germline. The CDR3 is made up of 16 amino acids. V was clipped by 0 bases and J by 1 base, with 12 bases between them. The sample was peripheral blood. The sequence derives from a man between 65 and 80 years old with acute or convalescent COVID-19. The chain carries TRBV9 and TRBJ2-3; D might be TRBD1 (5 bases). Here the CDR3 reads CASSVEGYLGTDTQYF. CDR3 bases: TGTGCCAGCAGCGTAGAGGGGTACCTCGGCACAGATACGCAGTATTTT.